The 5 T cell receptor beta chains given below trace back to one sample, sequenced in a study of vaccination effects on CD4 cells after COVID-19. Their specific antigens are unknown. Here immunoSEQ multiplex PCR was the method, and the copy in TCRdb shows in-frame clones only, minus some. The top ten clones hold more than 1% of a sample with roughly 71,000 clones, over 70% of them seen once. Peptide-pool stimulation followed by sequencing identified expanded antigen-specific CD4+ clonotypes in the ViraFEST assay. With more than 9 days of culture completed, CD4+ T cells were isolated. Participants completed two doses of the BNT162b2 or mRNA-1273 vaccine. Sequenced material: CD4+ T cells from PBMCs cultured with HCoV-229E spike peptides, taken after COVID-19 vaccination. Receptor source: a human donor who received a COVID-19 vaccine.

CDR3 sequence (DNA): TGTGCCAGCAGTGAACACAGCCTGAGGAGCACTGAAGCTTTCTTT. Amino acid sequence: CASSEHSLRSTEAFF. The chain has TRBV6-1 and TRBJ1-1; D call uncertain. The CDR3 spans 15 residues. V gave up 2 bases and J gave up 4 bases, with 14 bases separating them. The germline CDR1 and CDR2 sequences are MNHNS and SASEGT.

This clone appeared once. The CDR3 bases are TGTGCCTGGGGTAGGGGTGGGGAATCCTACGAGCAGTACGTC. Residues: CAWGRGGESYEQYV. The rearrangement uses TRBV30 and TRBJ2-7, with a weak D call TRBD1 (5 bases). The CDR3 consists of 14 residues. Germline V gene data show CDR1 as GTSNPN and CDR2 as SVGIG (reference sequence). Trimming shortened V by 5 bases and J by 1 base, and 15 bases separated the two germline ends.

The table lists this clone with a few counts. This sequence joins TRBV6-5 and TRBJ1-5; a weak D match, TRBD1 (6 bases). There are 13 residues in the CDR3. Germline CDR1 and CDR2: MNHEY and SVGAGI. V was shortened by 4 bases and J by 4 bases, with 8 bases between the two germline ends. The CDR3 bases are TGTGCCAGCAGTTCAACAGGGAATCAGCCCCAGCATTTT. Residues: CASSSTGNQPQHF.

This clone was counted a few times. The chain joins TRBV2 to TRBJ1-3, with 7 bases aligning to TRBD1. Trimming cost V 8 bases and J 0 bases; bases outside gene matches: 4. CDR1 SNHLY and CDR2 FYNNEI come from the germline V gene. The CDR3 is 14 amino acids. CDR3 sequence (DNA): TGTGCCAGCCGGACAGGCTTCTCTGGAAACACCATATATTTT. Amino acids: CASRTGFSGNTIYF.

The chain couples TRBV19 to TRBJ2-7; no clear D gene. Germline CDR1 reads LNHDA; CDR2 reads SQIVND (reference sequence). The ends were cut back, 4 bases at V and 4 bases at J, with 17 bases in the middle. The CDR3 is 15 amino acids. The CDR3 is CASSTTEVWGYEQYV. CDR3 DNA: TGTGCCAGTAGTACCACTGAAGTTTGGGGATACGAGCAGTACGTC.